The clone carrying this TCR beta chain was counted once. Its antigen is as yet unknown. Libraries were prepared by immunoSEQ multiplex PCR; TCRdb keeps only in-frame clonotypes and omits some of them. Of some 150,000 clones in the sample, about 92% were seen once. The entry originates in a study of T cell responses to AZD1222 COVID-19 vaccine. Study summary: Pooled samples include second doses given at about 4 or 12 weeks.

This CDR3 has 14 amino acids. Germline V lookup: CDR1 LNHDA, CDR2 SQIVND (reference sequence). Losses at the gene ends were 5 bases for V and 5 bases for J; bases not matched to a gene: 7. General study results and limits: The donor group comprised mostly white British people and more females; the analysis possibly underestimated clonal diversity. Researchers report vaccine-associated CD4 TCRs spanning spike, with dominance at 160-218 and 743-854. Just a handful of people given AZD1222 tested seropositive at baseline.

This sequence joins TRBV19 and TRBJ2-7, with 9 bases identical to TRBD2. The sequence derives from an adult in good health. Sequenced material: peripheral blood, taken on day 0 of AZD1222 vaccination. The CDR3 bases are TGTGCCAGTAGTGTTACCGGGACTAGCCACGAGCAGTACTTC. It codes for CASSVTGTSHEQYF.